What follows are 11 T cell receptor beta chains derived from one specimen sequenced in a study of beta chain features in type 1 diabetes. Study-level findings and limits: Patients with Type 1 diabetes showed moderately but significantly shorter TCRB CDR3s in all four CD4+ subsets.

For these receptors, no antigen is known. Isolated RNA was reverse transcribed in full, so expressed TCRB transcripts were sequenced. Profiling relied on immunoSEQ multiplex PCR, and the TCRdb table lists in-frame clones only, not all of them. The sample consists of some 190,000 clones, around 8% of them appearing once. Specimen: central memory CD4+ T cells from blood. These receptors all come from a woman in her forties with type 1 diabetes.

The chain uses TRBV18 and TRBJ1-5; tentative D call: TRBD1 (5 bases). V was clipped by 4 bases and J by 3 bases, with 10 bases between them. CDR3 length equals 14 residues. From germline, CDR1 is KGHSH and CDR2 LQKENI. The CDR3 region is CASSREQANQPQHF. The CDR3 DNA reads as TGTGCCAGCTCACGGGAACAGGCCAATCAGCCCCAGCATTTT.

This chain uses TRBV5-4 with TRBJ2-1; a weak D match, TRBD1 (6 bases). The germline V gene has CDR1 SGHNT and CDR2 YYREEE (reference sequence). The CDR3 is 14 amino acids. Deletions cut 5 bases from V and 7 bases from J, with 16 bases between. The DNA of the CDR3 is TGTGCCAGCAGTTCCGGGACATCAACGAATGAGCAGTTCTTC. Translation: CASSSGTSTNEQFF. The full variable domain, in which reference TRBV5-4 and TRBJ2-1 provide the parts outside the CDR3, is ETGVTQSPTHLIKTRGQQVTLRCSSQSGHNTVSWYQQALGQGPQFIFQYYREEENGRGNFPPRFSGLQFPNYSSELNVNALELDDSALYLCASSSGTSTNEQFFGPGTRLTVL.

This clone was seen only a few times. The gene calls are TRBV19 and TRBJ2-7; 7 bases map to TRBD1. Trimming at V came to 4 bases and at J to 3 bases, leaving 6 bases not matched to a gene. Germline CDR1 is LNHDA and CDR2 is SQIVND (reference sequence). The CDR3 has 14 amino acids. CDR3 coding DNA: TGTGCCAGTAGTACCTCAGGGGGTAGCTACGAGCAGTACTTC. It specifies CASSTSGGSYEQYF.

The V call is TRBV11-2, the J call TRBJ2-3; 9 positions match TRBD1. The CDR3 loop spans 16 amino acids. J lost 1 base, V lost 3 bases, and 5 bases had no gene match. Germline loops: CDR1 SGHAT, CDR2 FQNNGV. CDR3 residues: CASSLDRGFGTDTQYF. CDR3 in DNA: TGTGCCAGCAGCTTGGACAGGGGCTTTGGCACAGATACGCAGTATTTT. Variable domain in full (rest from reference TRBV11-2 and TRBJ2-3): EAGVAQSPRYKIIEKRQSVAFWCNPISGHATLYWYQQILGQGPKLLIQFQNNGVVDDSQLPKDRFSAERLKGVDSTLKIQPAKLEDSAVYLCASSLDRGFGTDTQYFGPGTRLTVL.

The genes are TRBV18 and TRBJ2-3, with D possibly being TRBD2 (6 bases). This CDR3 is 16 amino acids long. CDR1 and CDR2 (germline): KGHSH, LQKENI. V lost 0 bases to trimming and J lost 4 bases, with 14 bases between them. CDR3 protein: CASSPPAGGDADTQYF. The CDR3, as DNA: TGTGCCAGCTCACCACCCGCCGGGGGTGATGCAGATACGCAGTATTTT. The entire variable domain, with the rest obtained from reference TRBV18 and TRBJ2-3, is as follows: NAGVMQNPRHLVRRRGQEARLRCSPMKGHSHVYWYRQLPEEGLKFMVYLQKENIIDESGMPKERFSAEFPKEGPSILRIQQVVRGDSAAYFCASSPPAGGDADTQYFGPGTRLTVL.

The chain couples TRBV27 to TRBJ1-6; unclear D gene. Germline CDR1 MNHEY, CDR2 SMNVEV (reference sequence). There are 15 residues in the CDR3. Deletions cut 4 bases from V and 2 bases from J, with 9 bases between. The CDR3 DNA reads TGTGCCAGCAGTTCAGGATACACCTATAATTCACCCCTCCACTTT. This translates into CASSSGYTYNSPLHF.

This clone was observed a handful of times. The J gene is TRBJ1-2, the V gene TRBV15, with a possible D match to TRBD1 (6 bases). Germline assignment: CDR1 LNHNV and CDR2 YYDKDF (reference sequence). V lost 0 bases and J lost 7, with 15 bases in between. The length of the CDR3 is 15 residues. The CDR3 sequence is CATSRDIGGAFGYTF. CDR3 nucleotide sequence: TGTGCCACCAGCAGAGATATCGGGGGGGCCTTTGGCTACACCTTC.

The rearrangement uses TRBV2 and TRBJ2-1; the match to TRBD2 covers 7 bases. The CDR3 is 15 amino acids. V shed 3 bases and J 7 bases; nucleotides not matched to a gene: 9. From germline, CDR1 is SNHLY and CDR2 FYNNEI. The CDR3 nucleotides read TGTGCCAGCAGTGATCAGCGGGGCCCTCTGAATGAGCAGTTCTTC. Translated, it gives CASSDQRGPLNEQFF.

The chain links TRBV28 to TRBJ2-7; 9 bases are a match to TRBD1. The V and J ends lost 6 bases and 4 bases, in that order; junction bases with no gene match: 7. The CDR3 has 14 amino acids. Germline V CDR1 and CDR2: MDHEN, SYDVKM. CDR3 loop: CASSGQGRGYEQYF. In nucleotides, the CDR3 is TGTGCCAGCAGCGGACAGGGGAGGGGTTACGAGCAGTACTTC. Variable domain in full (rest from reference TRBV28 and TRBJ2-7): DVKVTQSSRYLVKRTGEKVFLECVQDMDHENMFWYRQDPGLGLRLIYFSYDVKMKEKGDIPEGYSVSREKKERFSLILESASTNQTSMYLCASSGQGRGYEQYFGPGTRLTVT.

This clone has just a few counts. The chain recombines TRBV9 with TRBJ1-5, with TRBD1 matching 7 bases. The germline V gene has CDR1 SGDLS and CDR2 YYNGEE. The CDR3 spans 17 residues. J gave up 4 bases and V 6 bases, and 16 bases lay outside the gene matches. In nucleotides, the CDR3 is TGTGCCAGCACCCAACAGGGGCCAACCCAAGGGAATCAGCCCCAGCATTTT. This sequence encodes CASTQQGPTQGNQPQHF.

This clone was recorded once. The chain carries TRBV21-1 and TRBJ2-2; the table's D call TRBD1 went unverified against the DNA. TRBV21-1 is recorded as a pseudogene. The CDR3 runs to 13 residues. The CDR3, as DNA: TGTGCCAGCAGTGTACAGGGGGCCGGGGAGCTGTTTTTT. The encoded protein is CASSVQGAGELFF.